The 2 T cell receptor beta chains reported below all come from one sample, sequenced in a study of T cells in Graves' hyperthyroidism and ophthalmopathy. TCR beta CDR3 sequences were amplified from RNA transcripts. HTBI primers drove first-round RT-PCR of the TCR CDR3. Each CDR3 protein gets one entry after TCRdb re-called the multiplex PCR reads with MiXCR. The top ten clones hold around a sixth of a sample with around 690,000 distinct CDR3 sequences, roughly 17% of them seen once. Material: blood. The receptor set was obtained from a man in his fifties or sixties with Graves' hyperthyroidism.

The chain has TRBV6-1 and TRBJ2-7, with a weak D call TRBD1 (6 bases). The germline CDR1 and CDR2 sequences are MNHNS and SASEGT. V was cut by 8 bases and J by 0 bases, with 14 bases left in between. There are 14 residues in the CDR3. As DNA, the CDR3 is TGTGCCAGCGATATGAGGGGGATCTCCTACGAGCAGTACTTC. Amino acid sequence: CASDMRGISYEQYF.

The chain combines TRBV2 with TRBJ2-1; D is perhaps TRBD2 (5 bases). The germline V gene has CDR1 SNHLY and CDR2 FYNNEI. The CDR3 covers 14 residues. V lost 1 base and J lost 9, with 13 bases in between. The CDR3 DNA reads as TGTGCCAGCAGTGAAGACATTATAGGGAGTGAGCAGTTCTTC. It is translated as CASSEDIIGSEQFF.